This TCR beta chain comes out of a study of T cell responses to AZD1222 COVID-19 vaccine. As concerns this clone: Antigen: not known.

The table came from immunoSEQ multiplex PCR; TCRdb's copy has only in-frame clones and leaves some out. The sample contains 100,000 or so clones, more than 75% of which appear only once. The germline V gene encodes CDR1 KGHSH and CDR2 LQKENI. V was clipped by 2 bases and J by 4 bases, with 5 bases between them. This CDR3 spans 12 amino acids. Findings and caveats of the study: Dominant CD4 TCR responses targeted spike regions 160-218 and 743-854.

The sequence came from an adult who received the AZD1222 COVID-19 vaccine. J is TRBJ2-5 and V is TRBV18, with D unresolved. Here the sequenced sample was peripheral blood, taken 28 days after the second AZD1222 dose. CDR3 bases: TGTGCCAGCTCACCAGATAGAGAGACCCAGTACTTC. Amino acid sequence: CASSPDRETQYF.